Sequencing of this TCR beta chain was carried out in a study of early T cells in non-severe SARS-CoV-2 infection (dated by TCRdb to the early 2020s). Background on the whole study: TCR sequencing used bulk RNA from unsorted whole blood, so alpha and beta chains could not be paired.

Study-level results and caveats: VDJdb matching was skewed toward anti-spike CD8 responses and likely underestimated virus-specific expansions, missing private and CD4 specificities.

Receptor libraries were prepared by 5' RACE. Sequencer: NextSeq 500. In the TCR library protocol, unique molecular identifiers were attached to individual cDNA molecules to correct for PCR bias and sequencing error. TCR alpha and beta chains were both sequenced, and the abundances of alpha and beta sequences in each sample were closely correlated with each other. Per the authors' processing: V gene, J gene and CDR3 annotation of TCR sequences was performed with Decombinator V4. Expanded TCRs were defined as changing significantly between any two time points under a Poisson model with p below 0.0001. Abundances of TCRs were expressed as counts per million after normalisation to the total number of TCRs sequenced in each sample. TRAV1-2 paired with TRAJ12, TRAJ20 or TRAJ33 defined MAIT TCRs, while TRAV10 paired with TRAJ18 defined iNKT TCRs. VDJdb, accessed on 1 November 2021, was searched for TCRs annotated for CMV, EBV and SARS-CoV-2, and TCRs annotated for more than one antigen were excluded. TCRdb reprocessed the public reads (quality trimming at Q25 with fastp, clone calling with MiXCR) and kept in-frame beta chains. Records with the same CDR3 protein are collapsed into one entry carrying the most frequent genes and DNA. These V and J calls originate from TCRdb's pipeline instead of the authors' own analysis. In all, the sample holds about 52,000 distinct CDR3 sequences, and approximately 9.9% of those were seen once. Jointly, the top ten make up over 10% of the sample.

Of note for this clonotype: Its cognate antigen has yet to be identified. Per-nucleotide qualities are absent, and no much larger clonotype sits a single base away.

CDR1 SGHVS and CDR2 FQNEAQ are derived from the germline V gene. There are 14 amino acids in the CDR3, from cysteine to phenylalanine inclusive. CDR3 DNA is the only sequence kept; it has 42 bases, read in frame from the first base. Relative to germline, V is 4 bases shorter and J is 2 bases shorter, with 10 bases between their ends. Set within a cohort of healthcare workers in London, UK, this nested case-control study involved weekly PCR testing of nasopharyngeal swabs along with blood sampling. Healthcare workers were enrolled in the week of the UK lockdown, from 23 to 31 March 2020, and were followed every week for up to about 15 weeks.

The sequencing input was whole blood. This chain is built from TRBV7-8 and TRBJ2-3, and perhaps TRBD2 as D gene, on 5 matching bases. This clonotype was obtained from an adult who was a healthcare worker with PCR-confirmed SARS-CoV-2 infection or an uninfected control (not recorded which). For the CDR3, the sequence is CASSSGVNTDTQYF. The DNA sequence is given as TGTGCCAGCAGCTCCGGGGTAAACACAGATACGCAGTATTTT.